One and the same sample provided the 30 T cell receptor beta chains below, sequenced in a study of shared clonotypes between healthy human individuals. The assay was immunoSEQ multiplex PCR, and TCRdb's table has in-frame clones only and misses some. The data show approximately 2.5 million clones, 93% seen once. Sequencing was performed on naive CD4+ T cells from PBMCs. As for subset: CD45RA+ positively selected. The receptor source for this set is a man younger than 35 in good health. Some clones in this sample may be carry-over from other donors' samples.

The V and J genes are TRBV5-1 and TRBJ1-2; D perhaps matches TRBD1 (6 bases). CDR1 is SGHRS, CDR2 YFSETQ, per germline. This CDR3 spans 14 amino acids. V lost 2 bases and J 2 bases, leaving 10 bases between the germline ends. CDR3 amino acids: CASSFPGQNYGYTF. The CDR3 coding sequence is TGCGCCAGCAGCTTCCCGGGACAAAACTATGGCTACACCTTC. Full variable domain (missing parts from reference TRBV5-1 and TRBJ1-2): KAGVTQTPRYLIKTRGQQVTLSCSPISGHRSVSWYQQTPGQGLQFLFEYFSETQRNKGNFPGRFSGRQFSNSRSEMNVSTLELGDSALYLCASSFPGQNYGYTFGSGTRLTVV.

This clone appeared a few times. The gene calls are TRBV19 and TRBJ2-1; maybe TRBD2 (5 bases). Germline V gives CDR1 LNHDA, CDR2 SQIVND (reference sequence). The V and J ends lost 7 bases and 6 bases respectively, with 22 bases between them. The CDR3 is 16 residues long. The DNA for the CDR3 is TGTGCCAGTACCAGTATATCGGGGAGTTCTACCAATGAGCAGTTCTTC. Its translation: CASTSISGSSTNEQFF.

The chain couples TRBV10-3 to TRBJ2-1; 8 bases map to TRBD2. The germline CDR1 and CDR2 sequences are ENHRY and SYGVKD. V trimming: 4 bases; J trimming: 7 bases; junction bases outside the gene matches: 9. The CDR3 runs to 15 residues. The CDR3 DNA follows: TGTGCCATCAGTGGGATCGGGACTAGTAAGAATGAGCAGTTCTTC. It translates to CAISGIGTSKNEQFF.

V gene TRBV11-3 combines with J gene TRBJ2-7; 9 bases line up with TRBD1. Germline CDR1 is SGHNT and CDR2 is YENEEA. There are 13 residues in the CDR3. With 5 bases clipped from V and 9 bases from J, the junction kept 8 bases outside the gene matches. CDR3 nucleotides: TGTGCCAGCAGCGCATCACAGGGGGCTGCGCAGTACTTC. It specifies CASSASQGAAQYF. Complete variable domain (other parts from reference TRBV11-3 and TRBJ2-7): EAGVVQSPRYKIIEKKQPVAFWCNPISGHNTLYWYLQNLGQGPELLIRYENEEAVDDSQLPKDRFSAERLKGVDSTLKIQPAELGDSAVYLCASSASQGAAQYFGPGTRLTVT.

The DNA for the CDR3 is TGTGCCAGCAGCCTTAAACAGGGGAAAGGAAACACCATATATTTT. Amino acid sequence: CASSLKQGKGNTIYF. The chain combines TRBV27 with TRBJ1-3, with TRBD1 matching 7 bases. Trimming removed 6 bases from V and 4 bases from J; junction bases left unmatched: 9. CDR1 and CDR2 (germline): MNHEY, SMNVEV (reference sequence). This CDR3 comprises 15 residues.

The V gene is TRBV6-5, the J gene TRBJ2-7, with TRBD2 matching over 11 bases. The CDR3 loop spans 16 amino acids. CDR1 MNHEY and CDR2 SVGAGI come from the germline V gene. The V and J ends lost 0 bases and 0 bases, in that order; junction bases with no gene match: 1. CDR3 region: CASSYSTSGVSYEQYF. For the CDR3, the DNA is TGTGCCAGCAGTTACTCGACTAGCGGGGTCTCCTACGAGCAGTACTTC.

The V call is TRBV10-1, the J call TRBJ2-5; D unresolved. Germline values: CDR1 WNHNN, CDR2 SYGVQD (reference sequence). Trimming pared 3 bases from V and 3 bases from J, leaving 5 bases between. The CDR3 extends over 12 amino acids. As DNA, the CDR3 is TGCGCCAGCAGTGACCAAGAAGAGACCCAGTACTTC. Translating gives CASSDQEETQYF.

CDR3 in DNA: TGTGCCAGCGCCTCCGGGGGGGCAGATACGCAGTATTTT. This translates into CASASGGADTQYF. The chain is built from TRBV28 and TRBJ2-3, with TRBD2 matching over 8 bases. Germline CDR1 is MDHEN and CDR2 is SYDVKM. The V and J ends lost 8 bases and 4 bases, in that order; junction bases with no gene match: 5. The CDR3 has 13 amino acids.

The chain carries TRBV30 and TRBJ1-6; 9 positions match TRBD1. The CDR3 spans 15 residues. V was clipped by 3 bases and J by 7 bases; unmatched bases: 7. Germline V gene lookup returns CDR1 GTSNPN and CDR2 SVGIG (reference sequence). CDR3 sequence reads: CAWRGDREVNSPLHF. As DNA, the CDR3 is TGTGCCTGGAGGGGGGACAGGGAGGTGAATTCACCCCTCCACTTT.

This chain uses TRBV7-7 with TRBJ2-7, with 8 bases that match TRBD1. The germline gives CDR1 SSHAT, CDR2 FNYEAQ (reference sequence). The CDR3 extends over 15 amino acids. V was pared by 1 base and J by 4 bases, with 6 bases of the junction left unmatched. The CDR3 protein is CASSLGTGTPYEQYF. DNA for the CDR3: TGTGCCAGCAGCTTAGGGACAGGGACCCCTTACGAGCAGTACTTC.

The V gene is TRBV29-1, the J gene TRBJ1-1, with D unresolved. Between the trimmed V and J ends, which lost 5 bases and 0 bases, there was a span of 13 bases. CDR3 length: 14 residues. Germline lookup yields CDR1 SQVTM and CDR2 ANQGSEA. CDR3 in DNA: TGCAGCGTTCGGCCGTTACTTATGAACACTGAAGCTTTCTTT. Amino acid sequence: CSVRPLLMNTEAFF.

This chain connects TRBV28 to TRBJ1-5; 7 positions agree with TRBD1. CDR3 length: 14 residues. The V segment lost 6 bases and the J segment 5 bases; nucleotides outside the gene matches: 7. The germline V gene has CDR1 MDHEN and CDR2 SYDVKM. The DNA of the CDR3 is TGTGCCAGCAGGAGCAGGGGGGGGGATCAGCCCCAGCATTTT. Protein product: CASRSRGGDQPQHF.

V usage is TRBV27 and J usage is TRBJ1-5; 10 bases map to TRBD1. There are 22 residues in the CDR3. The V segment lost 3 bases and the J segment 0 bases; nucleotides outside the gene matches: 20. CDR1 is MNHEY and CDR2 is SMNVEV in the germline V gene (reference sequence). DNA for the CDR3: TGTGCCAGCAGTTTTCCCGGGACAGGGGAGGCTGGGAGTATATATAGCAATCAGCCCCAGCATTTT. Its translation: CASSFPGTGEAGSIYSNQPQHF.

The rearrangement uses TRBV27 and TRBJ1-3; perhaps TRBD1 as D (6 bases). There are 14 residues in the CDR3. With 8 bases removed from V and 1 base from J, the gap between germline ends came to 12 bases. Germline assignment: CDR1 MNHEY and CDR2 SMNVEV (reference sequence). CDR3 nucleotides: TGTGCCAGCGCCGAGGGGGGGTCTGGAAACACCATATATTTT. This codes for CASAEGGSGNTIYF.

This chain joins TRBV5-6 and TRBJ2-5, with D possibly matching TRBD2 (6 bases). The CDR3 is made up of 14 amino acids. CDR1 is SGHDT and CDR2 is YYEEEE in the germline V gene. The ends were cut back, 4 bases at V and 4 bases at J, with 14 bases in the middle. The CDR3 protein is CASSPGGGLETQYF. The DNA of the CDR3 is TGTGCCAGCAGCCCTGGTGGGGGGTTAGAGACCCAGTACTTC.

The CDR3: CASSRTGGNNEQFF. The CDR3 DNA is TGCGCCAGCAGTCGAACGGGAGGAAACAATGAGCAGTTCTTC. The V and J genes are TRBV5-1 and TRBJ2-1; 7 bases map to TRBD2. V gave up 5 bases and J gave up 5 bases; unmatched junction bases: 7. The CDR3 length is 14 residues. CDR1 is SGHRS and CDR2 is YFSETQ in the germline V gene.

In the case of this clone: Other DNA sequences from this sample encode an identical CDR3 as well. In nucleotides, the CDR3 is TGCGCCAGCAGCTTGGGGCAGGGGGCAAACACCGGGGAGCTGTTTTTT. Translating gives CASSLGQGANTGELFF. The chain couples TRBV5-1 to TRBJ2-2; TRBD1 agrees at 8 bases. Germline CDR1 is SGHRS and CDR2 is YFSETQ. V trimming: 0 bases; J trimming: 2 bases; junction bases outside the gene matches: 3. The CDR3 sequence is 16 residues long.

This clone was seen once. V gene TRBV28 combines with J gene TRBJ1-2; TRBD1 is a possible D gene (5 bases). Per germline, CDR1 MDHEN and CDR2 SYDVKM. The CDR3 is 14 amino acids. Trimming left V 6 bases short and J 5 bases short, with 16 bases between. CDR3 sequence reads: CASRSTGTNYGYTF. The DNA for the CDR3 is TGTGCCAGCAGATCCACCGGGACGAATTATGGCTACACCTTC.

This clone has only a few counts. CDR3 bases: TGTGCCAGCAGGAACAGGGAAGGCTACACCTTC. Translating gives CASRNREGYTF. This chain links TRBV6-6 with TRBJ1-2; D perhaps matches TRBD1 (6 bases). Trimming left V 6 bases short and J 8 bases short, with 10 bases between. The CDR3 extends over 11 amino acids. Germline V gene sequence: CDR1 MNHNY, CDR2 SVGAGI (reference sequence).

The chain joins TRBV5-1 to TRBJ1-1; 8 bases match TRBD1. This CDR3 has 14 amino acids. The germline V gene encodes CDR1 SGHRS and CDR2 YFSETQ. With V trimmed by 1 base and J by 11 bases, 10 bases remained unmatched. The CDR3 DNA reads TGCGCCAGCAGCTTGTTTTCCTCGGACAGGGCCGCTTTCTTT. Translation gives CASSLFSSDRAAFF.

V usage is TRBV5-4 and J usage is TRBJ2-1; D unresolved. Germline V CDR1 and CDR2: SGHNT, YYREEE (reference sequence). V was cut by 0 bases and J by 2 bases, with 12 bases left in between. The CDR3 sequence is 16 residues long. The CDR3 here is CASSLGTGKAYNEQFF. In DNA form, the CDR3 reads TGTGCCAGCAGCTTGGGTACTGGGAAGGCCTACAATGAGCAGTTCTTC.

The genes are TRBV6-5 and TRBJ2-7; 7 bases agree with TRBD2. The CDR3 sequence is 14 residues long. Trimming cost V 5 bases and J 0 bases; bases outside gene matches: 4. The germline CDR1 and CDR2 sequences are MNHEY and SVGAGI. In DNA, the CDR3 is TGTGCCAGCAGTAAGGCGGGAGACTCCTACGAGCAGTACTTC. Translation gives CASSKAGDSYEQYF.

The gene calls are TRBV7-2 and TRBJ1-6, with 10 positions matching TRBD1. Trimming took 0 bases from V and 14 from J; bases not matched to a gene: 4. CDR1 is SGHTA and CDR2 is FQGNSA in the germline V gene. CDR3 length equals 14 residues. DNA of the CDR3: TGTGCCAGCAGCTTAGCGGGACAGGGGCTGGCCCTCCACTTT. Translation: CASSLAGQGLALHF.

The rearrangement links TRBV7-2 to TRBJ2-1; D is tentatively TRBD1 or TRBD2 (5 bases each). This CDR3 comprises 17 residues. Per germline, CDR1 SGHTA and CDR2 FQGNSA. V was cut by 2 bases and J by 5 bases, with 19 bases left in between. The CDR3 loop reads CASSLSMGQGVHNEQFF. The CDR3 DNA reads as TGTGCCAGCAGCTTAAGTATGGGGCAGGGAGTTCACAATGAGCAGTTCTTC.

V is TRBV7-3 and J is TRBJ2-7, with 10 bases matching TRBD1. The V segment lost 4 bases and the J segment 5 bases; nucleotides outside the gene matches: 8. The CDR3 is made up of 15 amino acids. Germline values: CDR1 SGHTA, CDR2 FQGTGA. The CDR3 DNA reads TGTGCCAGCAGCTACTCCGGGACAGGGGACCACGAGCAGTACTTC. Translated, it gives CASSYSGTGDHEQYF.

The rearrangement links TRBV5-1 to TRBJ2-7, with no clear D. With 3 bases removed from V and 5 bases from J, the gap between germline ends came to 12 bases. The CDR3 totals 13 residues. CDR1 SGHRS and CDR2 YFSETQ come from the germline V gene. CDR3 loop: CASSWSESHEQYF. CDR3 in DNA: TGCGCCAGCAGCTGGTCGGAATCCCACGAGCAGTACTTC.

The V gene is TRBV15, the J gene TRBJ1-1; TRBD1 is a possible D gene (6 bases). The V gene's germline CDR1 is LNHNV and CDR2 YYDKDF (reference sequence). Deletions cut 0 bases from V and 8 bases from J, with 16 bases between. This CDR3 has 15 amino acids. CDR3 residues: CATSRDGVPTGEAFF. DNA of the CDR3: TGTGCCACCAGCAGAGACGGGGTACCAACAGGGGAAGCTTTCTTT.

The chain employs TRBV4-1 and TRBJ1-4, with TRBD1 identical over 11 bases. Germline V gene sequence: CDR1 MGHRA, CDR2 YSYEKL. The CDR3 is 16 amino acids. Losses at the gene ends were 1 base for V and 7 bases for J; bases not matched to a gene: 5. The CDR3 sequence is CASSQVPGTGGEKLFF. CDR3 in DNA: TGCGCCAGCAGCCAAGTCCCTGGGACAGGGGGTGAAAAACTGTTTTTT.

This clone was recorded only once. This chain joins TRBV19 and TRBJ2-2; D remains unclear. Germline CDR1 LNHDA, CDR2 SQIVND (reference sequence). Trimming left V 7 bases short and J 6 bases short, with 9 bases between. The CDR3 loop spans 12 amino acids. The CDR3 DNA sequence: TGTGCCAGTAATTTAGTGGCCGGGGAGCTGTTTTTT. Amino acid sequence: CASNLVAGELFF.

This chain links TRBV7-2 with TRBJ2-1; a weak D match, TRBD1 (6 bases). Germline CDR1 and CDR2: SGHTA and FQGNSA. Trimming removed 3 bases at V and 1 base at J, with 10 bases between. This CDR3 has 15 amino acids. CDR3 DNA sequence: TGTGCCAGCAGCTTCACAGGGTGGTCCTACAATGAGCAGTTCTTC. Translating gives CASSFTGWSYNEQFF. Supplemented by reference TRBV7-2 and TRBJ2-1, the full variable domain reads GAGVSQSPSNKVTEKGKDVELRCDPISGHTALYWYRQSLGQGLEFLIYFQGNSAPDKSGLPSDRFSAERTGGSVSTLTIQRTQQEDSAVYLCASSFTGWSYNEQFFGPGTRLTVL.